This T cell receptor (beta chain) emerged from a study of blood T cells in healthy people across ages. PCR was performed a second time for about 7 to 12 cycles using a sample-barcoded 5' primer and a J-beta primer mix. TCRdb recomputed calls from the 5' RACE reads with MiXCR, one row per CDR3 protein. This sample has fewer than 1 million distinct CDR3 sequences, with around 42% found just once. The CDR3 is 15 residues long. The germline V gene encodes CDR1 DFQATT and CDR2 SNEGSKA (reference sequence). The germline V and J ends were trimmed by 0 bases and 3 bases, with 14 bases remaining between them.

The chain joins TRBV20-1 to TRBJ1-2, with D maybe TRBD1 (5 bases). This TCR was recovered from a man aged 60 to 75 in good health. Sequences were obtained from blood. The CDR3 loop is CSARDLRGSYYGYTF. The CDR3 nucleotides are TGCAGTGCTAGAGATCTGAGGGGATCTTACTATGGCTACACCTTC.